Listed below are T cell receptor beta chains from one sample, sequenced in a study of blood T cell repertoires in COVID-19. Clones were read by immunoSEQ multiplex PCR, and TCRdb kept only the in-frame ones, dropping some. The table lists approximately 140,000 clones, roughly 81% of them singletons. Material: peripheral blood. The receptors shown here come from a human donor with acute or convalescent COVID-19. The donor label of this sample is uncertain. The CDR3 runs from the conserved cysteine through the conserved F or W. A D gene is named only where the DNA matches it firmly. Clone size appears in some rows only: once, few, many, or a class for an expanded clone.

cdr3_nt	cdr3_aa	v_call	d_call	clone_size	j_call
TGTGCCAGCAGTTCCCAAAGGGGGCGATACGAGCAGTACTTC	CASSSQRGRYEQYF	TRBV6-5	TRBD1	-	TRBJ2-7
TGTGCCAGCAGCCAACGGGACTCCTACAATGAGCAGTTCTTC	CASSQRDSYNEQFF	TRBV3-1/TRBV3-2	-	-	TRBJ2-1
TGTGCCAGCAGCTCGGTGACAGATACGCAGTATTTT	CASSSVTDTQYF	TRBV5-4	-	few	TRBJ2-3
TGCGCCAGCAGAAGGGACTTGAACACTGAAGCTTTCTTT	CASRRDLNTEAFF	TRBV5-1	-	once	TRBJ1-1
TGTGCCCACGGGTCCTACAATGAGCAGTTCTTC	CAHGSYNEQFF	TRBV12-3/TRBV12-4	-	-	TRBJ2-1
TGTGCCAGTAGTAGAGCCTCCCGGACAGAAGCTTTCTTT	CASSRASRTEAFF	TRBV19	-	-	TRBJ1-1
TGTGCCAGCAGCTTATCCCCTGGTAGTGAGCAGTTCTTC	CASSLSPGSEQFF	TRBV7-9	-	-	TRBJ2-1
TGTGCCAGCAGTTTTAGCGGGGGGGCAACCGGGGAGCTGTTTTTT	CASSFSGGATGELFF	TRBV6-5	TRBD2	-	TRBJ2-2
TGTGCCAGCAGTCCATGGGGGGTTTCCCGAGGCTACACCTTC	CASSPWGVSRGYTF	TRBV6-5	-	-	TRBJ1-2
TGTGCCAGCAGTTCAGGGTACAATAATTCACCCCTCCACTTT	CASSSGYNNSPLHF	TRBV7-9	-	-	TRBJ1-6
TGTGCCATCAGTGGACAGGGGGCGAGATATGGCTACACCTTC	CAISGQGARYGYTF	TRBV10-3	TRBD1	-	TRBJ1-2
TGTGCCAGCACCTTGGCGGGCACTGAAGCTTTCTTT	CASTLAGTEAFF	TRBV12-3/TRBV12-4	-	-	TRBJ1-1
TGTGCCAGCAGCCCTCGGGTCGCGGACACTGAAGCTTTCTTT	CASSPRVADTEAFF	TRBV3-1/TRBV3-2	-	-	TRBJ1-1
TGTGCCAGCAGCGTTCCGGGACAGACTAATGAAAAACTGTTTTTT	CASSVPGQTNEKLFF	TRBV5-4	TRBD1	-	TRBJ1-4
TGTGCCACCACGACGGGAGGGAACACCGGGGAGCTGTTTTTT	CATTTGGNTGELFF	TRBV10-3	TRBD2	-	TRBJ2-2
TGTGCCTGGAAAAGGGGGGGATTCTACAACACCGGGGAGCTGTTTTTT	CAWKRGGFYNTGELFF	TRBV30	-	-	TRBJ2-2
TGTGCCAGCTCATCACTTAGCGGGGGGGATTACAATGAGCAGTTCTTC	CASSSLSGGDYNEQFF	TRBV18	TRBD2	many	TRBJ2-1
TGTGCCAGCAGTAGGAGTCTAGGGACTCCAGCTAACTATGGCTACACCTTC	CASSRSLGTPANYGYTF	TRBV3-1/TRBV3-2	-	-	TRBJ1-2
TGTGCCAGCAGCGTCCTAGGTAACGGTCAGCCCCAGCATTTT	CASSVLGNGQPQHF	TRBV9	-	-	TRBJ1-5
TGTGCCAGCAGCCAAGATACAGGGTATGAGCAGTTCTTC	CASSQDTGYEQFF	TRBV3-1/TRBV3-2	-	-	TRBJ2-1
TGTGCCACCAGTGGGATAGCGGGGGCGAAGACCCAGTACTTC	CATSGIAGAKTQYF	TRBV24-1	TRBD2	-	TRBJ2-5
TGTGCCAGCAGCTTATATCCCTACAGGAGCACAGATACGCAGTATTTT	CASSLYPYRSTDTQYF	TRBV7-3	-	few	TRBJ2-3
TGTGCCAGCAGTGCGTTAGGGGGATATCAGCCCCAGCATTTT	CASSALGGYQPQHF	TRBV25-1	-	-	TRBJ1-5
TGTGCCAGCAGCAAAGGACAGGGCTTTAGCAATCAGCCCCAGCATTTT	CASSKGQGFSNQPQHF	TRBV5-6	TRBD1	-	TRBJ1-5
TGTGCCAGTAATGACCCCACCAGGGGACAGCCCCAGCATTTT	CASNDPTRGQPQHF	TRBV19	-	few	TRBJ1-5
TGTGCCAGCAGCCCGAACAGGGCCCGTAACGAGCAGTACTTC	CASSPNRARNEQYF	TRBV11-2	-	-	TRBJ2-7
TGTGCCAGCAGCGCGGGGACAGGTGAGGCCAAAAACATTCAGTACTTC	CASSAGTGEAKNIQYF	TRBV9	TRBD1	-	TRBJ2-4
TGTGCCAGCAGCGTAGCTAGCGGGGGGTACAATGAGCAGTTCTTC	CASSVASGGYNEQFF	TRBV11-3	TRBD2	-	TRBJ2-1
TGTGCCAGCAGCGTAGGGGGGCGCGGTAATGAAAAACTGTTTTTT	CASSVGGRGNEKLFF	TRBV9	-	-	TRBJ1-4
TGCAGTGCTTCCAGACTGGGTGGCTACACCTTC	CSASRLGGYTF	TRBV20-1	-	-	TRBJ1-2
TGCAGCGTTGGGGCCCAGAACACTGAAGCTTTCTTT	CSVGAQNTEAFF	TRBV29-1	-	few	TRBJ1-1
TGTGCCAGCAGTGAATTCTTCAGGCGCTCCTCCGGGGAGCTGTTTTTT	CASSEFFRRSSGELFF	TRBV2	-	-	TRBJ2-2
TGTGCCAGCAGCCAAGGAACGGGGAACTATGGCTACACCTTC	CASSQGTGNYGYTF	TRBV3-1/TRBV3-2	-	-	TRBJ1-2
TGTGCCAGCAGCTTGGTTGGACAGGGTGGGGATGAAGCTTTCTTT	CASSLVGQGGDEAFF	TRBV5-4	TRBD1	-	TRBJ1-1
TGTGCCAGCAGTCAGGGGGGCACTGAAGCTTTCTTT	CASSQGGTEAFF	TRBV12-3/TRBV12-4	TRBD1	many	TRBJ1-1
TGTGCCAGCAGCGTTACTGCTGGCGGGGAGCTGTTTTTT	CASSVTAGGELFF	TRBV11-3	-	-	TRBJ2-2
TGTGCCAGCAGCGGTAGCGGGGGGGATAATGAGCAGTTCTTC	CASSGSGGDNEQFF	TRBV9	TRBD2	once	TRBJ2-1
TGTGCCAGCAGCCAAGAGTACTACAATGAGCAGTTCTTC	CASSQEYYNEQFF	TRBV3-1/TRBV3-2	-	-	TRBJ2-1
TGTGCCAGCAGTCCGACAGGACTCTATGGCTACACCTTC	CASSPTGLYGYTF	TRBV27	-	-	TRBJ1-2
TGTGCCAGCAGCTTAGTTGCAGGAGATACGCAGTATTTT	CASSLVAGDTQYF	TRBV11-3	-	-	TRBJ2-3
TGTGCCAGCAGCGCTCAGTCATACAATGAGCAGTTCTTC	CASSAQSYNEQFF	TRBV9	-	-	TRBJ2-1
TGTGCCAGCAGCGTAGGTAGCGGGACCTACGAGCAGTACTTC	CASSVGSGTYEQYF	TRBV9	TRBD2	-	TRBJ2-7
TGTGCCAGCAGCTCGGGACAGGGGGGCCAGCCCCAGCATTTT	CASSSGQGGQPQHF	TRBV11-1	TRBD1	-	TRBJ1-5
TGTGCCAGCAGCCCACAGGGGGCTCATGGCTACACCTTC	CASSPQGAHGYTF	TRBV6-5	TRBD1	-	TRBJ1-2
TGTGCCAGCAGCTTGACTGGGGGCCCCTACAATGAGCAGTTCTTC	CASSLTGGPYNEQFF	TRBV7-6	-	-	TRBJ2-1
TGTGCCAGCAGTTTACCTGACCCGAGAGGGCCACCCCTCCACTTT	CASSLPDPRGPPLHF	TRBV27	-	-	TRBJ1-6